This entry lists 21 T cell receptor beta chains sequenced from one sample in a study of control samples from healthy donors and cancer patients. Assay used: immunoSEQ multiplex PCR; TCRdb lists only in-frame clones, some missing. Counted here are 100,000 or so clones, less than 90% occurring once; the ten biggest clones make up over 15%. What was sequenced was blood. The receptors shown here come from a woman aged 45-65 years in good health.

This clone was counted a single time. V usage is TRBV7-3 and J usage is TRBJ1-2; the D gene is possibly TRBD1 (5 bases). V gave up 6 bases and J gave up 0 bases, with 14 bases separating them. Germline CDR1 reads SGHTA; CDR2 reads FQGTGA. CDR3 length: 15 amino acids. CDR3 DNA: TGTGCCAGCAGTCTTGCGGACAAAACTAACTATGGCTACACCTTC. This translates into CASSLADKTNYGYTF.

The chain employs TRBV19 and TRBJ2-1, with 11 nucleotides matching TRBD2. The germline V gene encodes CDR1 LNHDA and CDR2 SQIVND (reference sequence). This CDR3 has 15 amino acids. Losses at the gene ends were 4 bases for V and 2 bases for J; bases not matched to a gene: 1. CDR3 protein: CASSTGLAAYNEQFF. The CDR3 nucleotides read TGTGCCAGTAGTACGGGACTAGCGGCCTACAATGAGCAGTTCTTC.

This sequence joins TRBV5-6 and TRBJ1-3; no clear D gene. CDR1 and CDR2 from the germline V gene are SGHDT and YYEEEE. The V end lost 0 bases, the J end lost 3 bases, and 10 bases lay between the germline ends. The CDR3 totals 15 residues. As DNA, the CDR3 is TGTGCCAGCAGCTTGGGGACGGTGGGTGGAAACACCATATATTTT. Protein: CASSLGTVGGNTIYF. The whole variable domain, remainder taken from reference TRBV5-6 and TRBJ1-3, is DAGVTQSPTHLIKTRGQQVTLRCSPKSGHDTVSWYQQALGQGPQFIFQYYEEEERQRGNFPDRFSGHQFPNYSSELNVNALLLGDSALYLCASSLGTVGGNTIYFGEGSWLTVV.

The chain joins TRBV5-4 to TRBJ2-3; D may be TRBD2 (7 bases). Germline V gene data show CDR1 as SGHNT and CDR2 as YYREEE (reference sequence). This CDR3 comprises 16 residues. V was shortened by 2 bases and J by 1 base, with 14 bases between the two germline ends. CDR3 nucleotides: TGTGCCAGCAGCTTAGGGGGGGAGGTTGGCACAGATACGCAGTATTTT. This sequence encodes CASSLGGEVGTDTQYF.

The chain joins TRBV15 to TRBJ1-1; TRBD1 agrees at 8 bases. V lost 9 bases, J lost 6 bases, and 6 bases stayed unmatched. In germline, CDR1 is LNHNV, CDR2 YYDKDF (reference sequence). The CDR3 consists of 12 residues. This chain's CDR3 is CATRQGRAEAFF. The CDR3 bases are TGTGCCACAAGACAGGGGAGAGCTGAAGCTTTCTTT.

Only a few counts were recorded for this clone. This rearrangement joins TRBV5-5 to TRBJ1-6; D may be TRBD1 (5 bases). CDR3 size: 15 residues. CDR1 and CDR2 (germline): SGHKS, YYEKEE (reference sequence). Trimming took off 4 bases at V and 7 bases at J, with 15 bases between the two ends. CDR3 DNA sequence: TGTGCCAGCAGCGAGGGACTGAACACCAATTCACCCCTCCACTTT. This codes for CASSEGLNTNSPLHF.

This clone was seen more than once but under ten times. The CDR3 protein is CASSIGQSYGYTF. The CDR3 bases are TGTGCCAGTAGTATCGGACAGAGCTATGGCTACACCTTC. V gene TRBV19 combines with J gene TRBJ1-2; D is perhaps TRBD1 (6 bases). Germline V lookup: CDR1 LNHDA, CDR2 SQIVND (reference sequence). V was shortened by 3 bases and J by 4 bases, with 9 bases between the two germline ends. This CDR3 spans 13 amino acids.

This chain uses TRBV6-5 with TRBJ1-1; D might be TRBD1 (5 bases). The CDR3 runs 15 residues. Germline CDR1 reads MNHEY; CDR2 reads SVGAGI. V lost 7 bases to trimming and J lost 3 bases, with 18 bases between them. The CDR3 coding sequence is TGTGCCAGCAATATATTTGGGGCAGCGGACACTGAAGCTTTCTTT. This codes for CASNIFGAADTEAFF.

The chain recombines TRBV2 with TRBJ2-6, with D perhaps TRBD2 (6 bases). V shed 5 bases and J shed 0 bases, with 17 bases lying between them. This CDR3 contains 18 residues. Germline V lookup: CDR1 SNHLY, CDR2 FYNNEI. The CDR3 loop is CASSRRAPGDSGANVLTF. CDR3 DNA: TGTGCCAGCAGTAGGCGGGCGCCGGGAGACTCTGGGGCCAACGTCCTGACTTTC.

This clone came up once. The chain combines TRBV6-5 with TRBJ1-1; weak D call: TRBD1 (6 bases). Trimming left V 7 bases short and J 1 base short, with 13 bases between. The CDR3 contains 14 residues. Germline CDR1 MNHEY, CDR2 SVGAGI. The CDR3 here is CASTFSTGNTEAFF. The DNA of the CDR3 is TGTGCCAGCACCTTTTCGACAGGGAACACTGAAGCTTTCTTT.

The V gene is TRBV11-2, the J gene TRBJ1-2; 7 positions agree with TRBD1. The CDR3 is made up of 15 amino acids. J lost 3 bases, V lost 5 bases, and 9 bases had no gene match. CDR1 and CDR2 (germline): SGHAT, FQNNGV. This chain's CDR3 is CASSPDREPDYGYTF. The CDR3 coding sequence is TGTGCCAGCAGCCCTGACAGGGAACCTGACTATGGCTACACCTTC.

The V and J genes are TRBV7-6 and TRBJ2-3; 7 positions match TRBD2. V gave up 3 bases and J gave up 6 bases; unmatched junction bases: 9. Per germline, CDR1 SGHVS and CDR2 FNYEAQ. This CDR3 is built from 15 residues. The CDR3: CASSLGGYSSDTQYF. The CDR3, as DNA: TGTGCCAGCAGCTTGGGGGGGTACTCCTCGGATACGCAGTATTTT. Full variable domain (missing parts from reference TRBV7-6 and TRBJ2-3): GAGVSQSPRYKVTKRGQDVALRCDPISGHVSLYWYRQALGQGPEFLTYFNYEAQQDKSGLPNDRFSAERPEGSISTLTIQRTEQRDSAMYRCASSLGGYSSDTQYFGPGTRLTVL.

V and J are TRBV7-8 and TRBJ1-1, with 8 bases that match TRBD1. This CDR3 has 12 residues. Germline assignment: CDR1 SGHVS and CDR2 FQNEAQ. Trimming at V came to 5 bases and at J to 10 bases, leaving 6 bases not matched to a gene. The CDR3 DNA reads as TGTGCCAGCAGCCCGATCACAGGGGGAGCTTTCTTT. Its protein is CASSPITGGAFF.

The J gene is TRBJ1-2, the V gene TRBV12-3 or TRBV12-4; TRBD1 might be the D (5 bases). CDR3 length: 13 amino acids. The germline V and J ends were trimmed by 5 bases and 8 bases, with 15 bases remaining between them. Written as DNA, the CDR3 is TGTGCCAGCAGTCCTGATGAGGGGCGCGGCTACACCTTC. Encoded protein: CASSPDEGRGYTF.

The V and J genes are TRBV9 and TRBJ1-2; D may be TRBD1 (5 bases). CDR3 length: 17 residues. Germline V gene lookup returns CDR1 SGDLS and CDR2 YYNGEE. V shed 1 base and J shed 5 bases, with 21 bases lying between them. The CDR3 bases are TGTGCCAGCAGCGTATCCTACGGGACCGAGGGGCGGTATGGCTACACCTTC. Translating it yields CASSVSYGTEGRYGYTF.

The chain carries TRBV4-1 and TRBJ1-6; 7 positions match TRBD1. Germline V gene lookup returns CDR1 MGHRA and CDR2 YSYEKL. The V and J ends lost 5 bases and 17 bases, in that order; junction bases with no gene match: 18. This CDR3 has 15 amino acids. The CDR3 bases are TGCGCCAGCAGCTCTCCCGGGACAGCCTTGCACGGGGTCCACTTT. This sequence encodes CASSSPGTALHGVHF.

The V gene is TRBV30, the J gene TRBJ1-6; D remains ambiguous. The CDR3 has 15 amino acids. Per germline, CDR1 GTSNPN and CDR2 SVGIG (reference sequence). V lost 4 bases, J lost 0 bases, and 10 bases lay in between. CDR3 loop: CAWKVRSSYNSPLHF. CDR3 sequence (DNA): TGTGCCTGGAAAGTTCGGAGCTCCTATAATTCACCCCTCCACTTT. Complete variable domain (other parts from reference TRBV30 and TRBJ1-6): SQTIHQWPATLVQPVGSPLSLECTVEGTSNPNLYWYRQAAGRGLQLLFYSVGIGQISSEVPQNLSASRPQDRQFILSSKKLLLSDSGFYLCAWKVRSSYNSPLHFGNGTRLTVT.

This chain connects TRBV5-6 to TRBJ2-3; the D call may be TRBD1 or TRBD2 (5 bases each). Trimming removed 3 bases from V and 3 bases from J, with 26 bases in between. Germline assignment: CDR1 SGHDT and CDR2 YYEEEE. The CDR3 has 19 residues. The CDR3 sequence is CASSSRILTGTNPTDTQYF. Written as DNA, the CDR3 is TGTGCCAGCAGCTCCAGGATTTTAACCGGGACCAACCCAACAGATACGCAGTATTTT. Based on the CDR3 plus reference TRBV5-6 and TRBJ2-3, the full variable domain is DAGVTQSPTHLIKTRGQQVTLRCSPKSGHDTVSWYQQALGQGPQFIFQYYEEEERQRGNFPDRFSGHQFPNYSSELNVNALLLGDSALYLCASSSRILTGTNPTDTQYFGPGTRLTVL.

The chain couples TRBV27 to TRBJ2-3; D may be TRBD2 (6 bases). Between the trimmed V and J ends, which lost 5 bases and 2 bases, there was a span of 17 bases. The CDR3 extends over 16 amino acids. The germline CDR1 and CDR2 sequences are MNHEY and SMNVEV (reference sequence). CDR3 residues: CASSPTAGPSTDTQYF. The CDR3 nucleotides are TGTGCCAGCAGTCCCACAGCGGGTCCCTCCACAGATACGCAGTATTTT.

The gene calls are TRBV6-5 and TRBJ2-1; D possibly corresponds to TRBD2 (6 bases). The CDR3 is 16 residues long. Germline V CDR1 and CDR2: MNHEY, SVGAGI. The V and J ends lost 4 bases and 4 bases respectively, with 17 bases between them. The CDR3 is CASSFLVGTSYNEQFF. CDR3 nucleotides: TGTGCCAGCAGTTTCCTGGTCGGGACTTCGTACAATGAGCAGTTCTTC.

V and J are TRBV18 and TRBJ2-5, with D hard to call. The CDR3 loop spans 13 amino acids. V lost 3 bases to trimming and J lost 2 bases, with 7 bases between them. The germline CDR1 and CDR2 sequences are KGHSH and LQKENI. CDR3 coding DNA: TGTGCCAGCTCACCGGGCTATCAAGAGACCCAGTACTTC. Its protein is CASSPGYQETQYF.